The next 28 T cell receptor beta chains were all read from a single sample in a study of cytomegalovirus exposure and HLA in healthy donors. The PCR ran on 60 Vbeta and 13 Jbeta primers. Here immunoSEQ multiplex PCR was the method, and the copy in TCRdb shows in-frame clones only, minus some. This sample lists more than 95,000 clones; its ten largest clones have 1%. Sequencing was carried out using PBMCs. The receptor set was obtained from a man aged 18 to 35 in good health and CMV-seronegative.

The rearrangement joins TRBV25-1 to TRBJ1-1, with 10 nucleotides matching TRBD1. The length of the CDR3 is 16 residues. Germline CDR1 is MGHDK and CDR2 is SYGVNS. With V trimmed by 7 bases and J by 3 bases, 11 bases remained unmatched. CDR3 in DNA: TGTGCCAGCAACCCCGGGACAGGGGATGGGGACACTGAAGCTTTCTTT. This translates into CASNPGTGDGDTEAFF.

This chain connects TRBV2 to TRBJ2-7; unclear D gene. Trimming stripped 1 base from V and 2 bases from J, with 9 bases between. Germline CDR1 SNHLY, CDR2 FYNNEI. The CDR3 runs to 14 residues. CDR3 nucleotide sequence: TGTGCCAGCAGTGAAGGTCCTCCTCCCTACGAGCAGTACTTC. Translated: CASSEGPPPYEQYF.

This chain joins TRBV10-2 and TRBJ2-1; 7 nucleotides line up with TRBD1. J was trimmed by 5 bases and V by 6 bases; bases with no gene match: 13. This CDR3 region has 16 residues. Looked up from germline, CDR1 is WSHSY and CDR2 is SAAADI. This CDR3 reads CASSDETGFRDNEQFF. The CDR3 DNA reads as TGCGCCAGCAGCGACGAGACAGGGTTCCGAGACAATGAGCAGTTCTTC.

This chain connects TRBV9 to TRBJ1-5; the D is unclear. Looked up from germline, CDR1 is SGDLS and CDR2 is YYNGEE. The V and J ends lost 2 bases and 5 bases respectively, with 11 bases between them. The CDR3 covers 14 residues. The CDR3 nucleotides are TGTGCCAGCAGCGTTCGACGGAGGGATCAGCCCCAGCATTTT. Translated, it gives CASSVRRRDQPQHF. The complete variable domain, with remaining parts taken from reference TRBV9 and TRBJ1-5, reads DSGVTQTPKHLITATGQRVTLRCSPRSGDLSVYWYQQSLDQGLQFLIQYYNGEERAKGNILERFSAQQFPDLHSELNLSSLELGDSALYFCASSVRRRDQPQHFGDGTRLSIL.

The V gene is TRBV5-1, the J gene TRBJ2-7; 8 positions match TRBD1. The V gene's germline CDR1 is SGHRS and CDR2 YFSETQ. The CDR3 length is 16 residues. V lost 4 bases, J lost 4 bases, and 13 bases stayed unmatched. This chain's CDR3 is CASSLWGGQGAYEQYF. As DNA, the CDR3 is TGCGCCAGCAGCCTATGGGGTGGCCAGGGGGCGTACGAGCAGTACTTC.

The chain couples TRBV7-9 to TRBJ2-7, with 8 bases aligning to TRBD1. V trimming: 5 bases; J trimming: 3 bases; junction bases outside the gene matches: 6. The CDR3 totals 14 residues. Germline V gives CDR1 SEHNR, CDR2 FQNEAQ (reference sequence). In nucleotides, the CDR3 is TGTGCCAGCAGCCAGGGACAGGCCTACTACGAGCAGTACTTC. Translating it yields CASSQGQAYYEQYF.

J is TRBJ2-3 and V is TRBV7-9; 12 nucleotides align to TRBD2. The CDR3 is 17 residues long. V was pared by 5 bases and J by 4 bases, with 10 bases of the junction left unmatched. CDR1 and CDR2 (germline): SEHNR, FQNEAQ (reference sequence). In DNA, the CDR3 is TGTGCCAGCAGCCCGTCCTGGACTAGCGGGGTTGCAGATACGCAGTATTTT. It is translated as CASSPSWTSGVADTQYF.

This chain joins TRBV28 and TRBJ2-7; 7 nucleotides match TRBD1. Germline V gene data show CDR1 as MDHEN and CDR2 as SYDVKM. The V gene end was trimmed by 6 bases and the J gene end by 2 bases; junction bases not matched to a gene: 7. This CDR3 contains 14 residues. As DNA, the CDR3 is TGTGCCAGCAGCCCACACAGGGGAACCTACGAGCAGTACTTC. Protein: CASSPHRGTYEQYF.

The chain recombines TRBV6-5 with TRBJ2-1; maybe TRBD1 (6 bases). From germline, CDR1 is MNHEY and CDR2 SVGAGI. The V gene lost 5 bases and the J gene lost 7 bases, with 12 bases spanning the gap. CDR3 size: 13 residues. CDR3 bases: TGTGCCAGCAGTCGAGGGGGTTCGAATGAGCAGTTCTTC. Translated, it gives CASSRGGSNEQFF.

V is TRBV28 and J is TRBJ1-5; D uncertain. The CDR3 runs to 16 residues. Trimming took 5 bases from V and 0 from J, leaving 14 bases between them. Per germline, CDR1 MDHEN and CDR2 SYDVKM. Here the CDR3 DNA reads TGTGCCAGCAGTCTACAACAGTCTTATAGCAATCAGCCCCAGCATTTT. Translation gives CASSLQQSYSNQPQHF.

The V gene is TRBV10-3, the J gene TRBJ1-5, with 8 bases lining up with TRBD1. After removal of 6 bases from V and 5 bases from J, the junction contained 6 bases not matched to a gene. Germline CDR1 and CDR2: ENHRY and SYGVKD. This CDR3 region has 14 residues. The CDR3 bases are TGTGCCATCAGAGACCAGACAGGGGATCAGCCCCAGCATTTT. Protein sequence: CAIRDQTGDQPQHF.

The CDR3 loop reads CASCSGGPGANVLTF. For the CDR3, the DNA is TGTGCCAGCTGTTCGGGGGGCCCTGGGGCCAACGTCCTGACTTTC. The genes are TRBV9 and TRBJ2-6; D may be TRBD2 (7 bases). The CDR3 loop spans 15 amino acids. Germline V gives CDR1 SGDLS, CDR2 YYNGEE. V gave up 7 bases and J gave up 2 bases, with 13 bases separating them.

J is TRBJ2-7 and V is TRBV10-3, with 7 positions matching TRBD2. The CDR3 consists of 15 residues. The germline V gene has CDR1 ENHRY and CDR2 SYGVKD. V gave up 0 bases and J gave up 7 bases; unmatched junction bases: 9. CDR3 nucleotide sequence: TGTGCCATCAGTGAGTCGTTGGGGGGGGGAAGAGAGCAGTACTTC. Its protein is CAISESLGGGREQYF.

The chain has TRBV2 and TRBJ2-3, with 7 bases that match TRBD2. The CDR3 contains 16 residues. V lost 1 base, J lost 2 bases, and 6 bases stayed unmatched. Germline values: CDR1 SNHLY, CDR2 FYNNEI. In DNA, the CDR3 is TGTGCCAGCAGTGAAGGCGCTAGCGGTTACACAGATACGCAGTATTTT. It is translated as CASSEGASGYTDTQYF.

The V gene is TRBV19, the J gene TRBJ2-1; 8 bases match TRBD2. J was trimmed by 1 base and V by 3 bases; bases with no gene match: 2. This CDR3 has 15 residues. Germline V gene data show CDR1 as LNHDA and CDR2 as SQIVND (reference sequence). The CDR3 region is CASSMTGGSYNEQFF. DNA for the CDR3: TGTGCCAGTAGTATGACGGGAGGGTCCTACAATGAGCAGTTCTTC. Full variable domain (outside the CDR3, taken from reference TRBV19 and TRBJ2-1): DGGITQSPKYLFRKEGQNVTLSCEQNLNHDAMYWYRQDPGQGLRLIYYSQIVNDFQKGDIAEGYSVSREKKESFPLTVTSAQKNPTAFYLCASSMTGGSYNEQFFGPGTRLTVL.

The J gene is TRBJ2-7, the V gene TRBV21-1; the DNA was not used to check the table's D call, TRBD2. TRBV21-1 is tagged as a pseudogene. This CDR3 contains 13 residues. CDR3 sequence (DNA): TGTGCCAGCAGAAGTGCGGGGATCCACGAGCAGTACTTC. Protein sequence: CASRSAGIHEQYF.

This chain joins TRBV11-2 and TRBJ1-2, with unresolved D. V was clipped by 6 bases and J by 7 bases, with 9 bases between them. There are 11 residues in the CDR3. Germline loops: CDR1 SGHAT, CDR2 FQNNGV. This CDR3 is CASRYSGGYTF. CDR3 DNA sequence: TGTGCCAGCAGATACTCCGGTGGCTACACCTTC. Looking up the rest from reference TRBV11-2 and TRBJ1-2 gives the full variable domain: EAGVAQSPRYKIIEKRQSVAFWCNPISGHATLYWYQQILGQGPKLLIQFQNNGVVDDSQLPKDRFSAERLKGVDSTLKIQPAKLEDSAVYLCASRYSGGYTFGSGTRLTVV.

J is TRBJ1-1 and V is TRBV25-1, with no clear D. The CDR3 contains 15 residues. Germline CDR1 reads MGHDK; CDR2 reads SYGVNS. V was cut by 3 bases and J by 3 bases, with 14 bases left in between. Written as DNA, the CDR3 is TGTGCCAGCAGTGATCCAGCTCACGGGGACACTGAAGCTTTCTTT. This codes for CASSDPAHGDTEAFF.

This chain joins TRBV7-6 and TRBJ1-5; TRBD1 aligns across 7 bases. The CDR3 has 15 amino acids. Unmatched junction bases numbered 11, after V lost 5 bases and J lost 7 bases. CDR1 and CDR2 from the germline V gene are SGHVS and FNYEAQ. The CDR3: CASSLGSGGRQPQHF. The CDR3 DNA sequence: TGTGCCAGCAGCCTGGGGTCAGGGGGACGGCAGCCCCAGCATTTT. Drawing the rest from reference TRBV7-6 and TRBJ1-5, the complete variable domain is GAGVSQSPRYKVTKRGQDVALRCDPISGHVSLYWYRQALGQGPEFLTYFNYEAQQDKSGLPNDRFSAERPEGSISTLTIQRTEQRDSAMYRCASSLGSGGRQPQHFGDGTRLSIL.

The CDR3 sequence is CATSRETGTGELNQPQHF. The CDR3 bases are TGTGCCACCAGCAGAGAAACCGGGACAGGCGAACTCAATCAGCCCCAGCATTTT. V gene TRBV15 combines with J gene TRBJ1-5; the match to TRBD1 covers 8 bases. Germline CDR1 reads LNHNV; CDR2 reads YYDKDF (reference sequence). This CDR3 has 18 residues. V was pared by 0 bases and J by 3 bases, with 10 bases of the junction left unmatched.

This chain links TRBV27 with TRBJ2-7, with D perhaps matching TRBD2 (5 bases). Trimming pared 0 bases from V and 1 base from J, leaving 7 bases between. Germline V gene data show CDR1 as MNHEY and CDR2 as SMNVEV (reference sequence). There are 14 residues in the CDR3. This chain's CDR3 is CASSLSGESYEQYF. In DNA form, the CDR3 reads TGTGCCAGCAGTTTATCCGGGGAATCCTACGAGCAGTACTTC.

The chain joins TRBV10-3 to TRBJ1-2; perhaps TRBD1 as D (5 bases). The ends were cut back, 6 bases at V and 7 bases at J, with 12 bases in the middle. The germline CDR1 and CDR2 sequences are ENHRY and SYGVKD. CDR3 length: 12 residues. DNA of the CDR3: TGTGCCATCAGCCTCGTGGGGGGTGGCTACACCTTC. Translated, it gives CAISLVGGGYTF.

This chain uses TRBV6-5 with TRBJ2-7; TRBD1 is a possible D gene (6 bases). Trimming took 10 bases from V and 2 from J, leaving 12 bases between them. Germline loops: CDR1 MNHEY, CDR2 SVGAGI. This CDR3 spans 12 amino acids. Here the CDR3 reads CATWTVPYEQYF. In DNA form, the CDR3 reads TGTGCCACCTGGACAGTCCCCTACGAGCAGTACTTC.

The chain couples TRBV4-1 to TRBJ2-1; TRBD2 matches at 8 bases. The CDR3 totals 15 residues. The germline gives CDR1 MGHRA, CDR2 YSYEKL. J gave up 9 bases and V 4 bases, and 11 bases lay outside the gene matches. Here the CDR3 reads CASSPRDIGGGEQFF. The CDR3 nucleotides read TGCGCCAGCAGCCCCCGCGACATCGGGGGGGGTGAGCAGTTCTTC.

The chain links TRBV7-9 to TRBJ1-2, with 9 bases aligning to TRBD1. Trimming cost V 5 bases and J 6 bases; bases outside gene matches: 13. CDR1 SEHNR and CDR2 FQNEAQ come from the germline V gene (reference sequence). The CDR3 is 16 residues long. The CDR3 spells CASSVTRTGVGNGYTF. CDR3 sequence (DNA): TGTGCCAGCAGCGTTACGCGGACAGGGGTTGGAAATGGCTACACCTTC.

This chain connects TRBV5-6 to TRBJ2-7; 7 nucleotides line up with TRBD1. The ends lost 2 bases at V and 2 bases at J; junction bases unmatched: 7. The CDR3 runs 15 residues. CDR1 is SGHDT and CDR2 is YYEEEE in the germline V gene. CDR3 nucleotide sequence: TGTGCCAGCAGCTTTGCCCCCCAGGGGGCCTACGAGCAGTACTTC. Translated: CASSFAPQGAYEQYF.

The chain combines TRBV4-1 with TRBJ1-2, with TRBD1 identical over 7 bases. V lost 0 bases and J lost 8; bases outside the gene matches: 9. Germline assignment: CDR1 MGHRA and CDR2 YSYEKL. This CDR3 has 15 residues. As DNA, the CDR3 is TGCGCCAGCAGCCAAGATAACCCAGGGGGTTGGGGCTACACCTTC. This translates into CASSQDNPGGWGYTF.

The chain has TRBV7-9 and TRBJ2-1; 9 bases line up with TRBD2. The germline CDR1 and CDR2 sequences are SEHNR and FQNEAQ (reference sequence). V lost 1 base, J lost 5 bases, and 12 bases stayed unmatched. The CDR3 length is 18 residues. CDR3 nucleotides: TGTGCCAGCAGCTTAGGTGATAGCGGGAGCTCCATACACAATGAGCAGTTCTTC. Translating gives CASSLGDSGSSIHNEQFF.